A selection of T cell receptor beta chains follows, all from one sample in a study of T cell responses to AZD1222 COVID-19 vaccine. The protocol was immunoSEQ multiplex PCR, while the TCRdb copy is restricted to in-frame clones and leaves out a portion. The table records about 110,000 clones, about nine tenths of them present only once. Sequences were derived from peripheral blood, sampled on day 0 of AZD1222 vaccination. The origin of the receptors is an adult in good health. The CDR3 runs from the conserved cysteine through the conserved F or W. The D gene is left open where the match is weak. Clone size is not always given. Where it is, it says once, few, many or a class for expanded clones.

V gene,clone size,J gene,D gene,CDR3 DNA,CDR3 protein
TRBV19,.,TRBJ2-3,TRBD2,TGTGCCAGTAGTAATAGCGGGATGGGCACAGATACGCAGTATTTT,CASSNSGMGTDTQYF
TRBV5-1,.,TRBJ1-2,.,TGCGCCAGCAGCTTCGGGGGAGGCTATGGCTACACCTTC,CASSFGGGYGYTF
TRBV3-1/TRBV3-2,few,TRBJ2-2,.,TGTGCCAGCAGCCATACAGGTGGTTCCGGGGAGCTGTTTTTT,CASSHTGGSGELFF
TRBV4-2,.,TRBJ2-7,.,TGTGCCAGCAGCCAAGATCCTATAACCGAGACGATGCAGTACTTC,CASSQDPITETMQYF
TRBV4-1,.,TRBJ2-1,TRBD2,TGCGCCAGCACCCCCGGGGGGGGACTACTCAATGAGCAGTTCTTC,CASTPGGGLLNEQFF
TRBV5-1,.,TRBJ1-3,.,TGCGCCAGTCAGGAGGGTTCCTCTGGAAACACCATATATTTT,CASQEGSSGNTIYF
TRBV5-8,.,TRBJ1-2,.,TGTGCCAGCAGCCCCCTCGGGCCAGCCTCGTCCACCTTC,CASSPLGPASSTF
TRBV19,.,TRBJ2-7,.,TGTGCCAGTAGTGTACAGGGTGACGAGCAGTACTTC,CASSVQGDEQYF
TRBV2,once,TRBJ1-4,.,TGTGCCAGCAGCACGGACCGACTTAATGAAAAACTGTTTTTT,CASSTDRLNEKLFF
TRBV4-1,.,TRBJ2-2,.,TGCGCCAGCAGCCAATTGTCAACCGTCGGGGAGCTGTTTTTT,CASSQLSTVGELFF
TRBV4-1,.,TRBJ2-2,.,TGCGCCAGCAGCCAAGGGCCGTTCACCGGGGAGCTGTTTTTT,CASSQGPFTGELFF
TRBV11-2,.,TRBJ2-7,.,TGTGCCAGCAGCTTGGCCGCCTTGTCCTACGAGCAGTACTTC,CASSLAALSYEQYF
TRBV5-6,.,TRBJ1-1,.,TGTGCCAGCAGCGGAAAATTGGGACTGACGAGCTCTGAAGCTTTCTTT,CASSGKLGLTSSEAFF
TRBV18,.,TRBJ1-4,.,TGTGCCAGCTCACCCAACGGGGGCACCAATGAAAAACTGTTTTTT,CASSPNGGTNEKLFF
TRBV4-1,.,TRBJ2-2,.,TGCGCCAGCAGCCTCTCGAACACCGGGGAGCTGTTTTTT,CASSLSNTGELFF
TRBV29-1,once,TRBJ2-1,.,TGCAGCGTGAGGGAGTTAGACAATGAGCAGTTCTTC,CSVRELDNEQFF
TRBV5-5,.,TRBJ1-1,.,TGTGCCAGCAGCTTACTGAACACTGAAGCTTTCTTT,CASSLLNTEAFF
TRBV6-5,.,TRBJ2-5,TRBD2,TGTGCCAGCAGTTCAGGACTAGCGAGGGCCGAGACCCAGTACTTC,CASSSGLARAETQYF
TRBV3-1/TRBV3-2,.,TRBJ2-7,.,TGTGCCAGCAGCCGGGAAGGGAACTACGAGCAGTACTTC,CASSREGNYEQYF
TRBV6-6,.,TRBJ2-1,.,TGTGCCAGCAGAACTAGCTATGAGCAGTTCTTC,CASRTSYEQFF
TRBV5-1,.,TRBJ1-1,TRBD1,TGCGCCAGCAGCTTTGGACAGGTTCCGAACACTGAAGCTTTCTTT,CASSFGQVPNTEAFF
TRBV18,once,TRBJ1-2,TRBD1,TGTGCCAGCTCACCCGACAGGGAAATCGGCTACACCTTC,CASSPDREIGYTF
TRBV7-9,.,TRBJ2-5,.,TGTGCCAGCAGCTTAGTCAACAATCAAGAGACCCAGTACTTC,CASSLVNNQETQYF
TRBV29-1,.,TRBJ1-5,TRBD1,TGCAGCGTTTCAGGGGGAAACAATCAGCCCCAGCATTTT,CSVSGGNNQPQHF
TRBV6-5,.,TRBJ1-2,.,TGTGCCAGCAGTTATCGAGAGAGTTATGGCTACACCTTC,CASSYRESYGYTF
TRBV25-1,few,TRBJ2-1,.,TGTGCCAGCAGTGAAATAAATGAGCAGTTCTTC,CASSEINEQFF
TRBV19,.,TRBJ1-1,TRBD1,TGTGCCAGTAATCGGCTTGACAGGGCCACTGAAGCTTTCTTT,CASNRLDRATEAFF
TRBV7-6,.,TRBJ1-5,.,TGTGCCAGCAGCTTAGCTGGCCAGCCCCAGCATTTT,CASSLAGQPQHF
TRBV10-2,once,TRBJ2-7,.,TGCGCCAGCACAGGGGATGTTACCTACGAGCAGTACTTC,CASTGDVTYEQYF
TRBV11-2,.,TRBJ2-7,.,TGTGCCAGCAGCTTAGTCGCCAGTCCCTACGAGCAGTACTTC,CASSLVASPYEQYF
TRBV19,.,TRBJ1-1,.,TGTGCCAGTAGTATCTGGGTTGGGAACACTGAAGCTTTCTTT,CASSIWVGNTEAFF
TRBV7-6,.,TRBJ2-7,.,TGTGCCAGCAGCCAACCGGTGGGTGGTGACTACGAGCAGTACTTC,CASSQPVGGDYEQYF
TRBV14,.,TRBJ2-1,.,TGTGCCAGCAGCCAAGAGTATGGGGGGAACAATGAGCAGTTCTTC,CASSQEYGGNNEQFF